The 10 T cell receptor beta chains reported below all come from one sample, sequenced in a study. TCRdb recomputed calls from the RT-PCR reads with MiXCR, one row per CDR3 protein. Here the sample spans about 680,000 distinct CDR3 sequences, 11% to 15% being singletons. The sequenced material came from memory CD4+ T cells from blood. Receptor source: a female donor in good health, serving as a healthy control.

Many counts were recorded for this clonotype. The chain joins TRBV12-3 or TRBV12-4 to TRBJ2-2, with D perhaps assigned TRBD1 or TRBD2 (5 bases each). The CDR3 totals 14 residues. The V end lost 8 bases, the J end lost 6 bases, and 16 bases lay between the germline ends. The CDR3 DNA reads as TGTGCCAGCTCCTGGGGCCGGGGCGCCGGGGAGCTGTTTTTT. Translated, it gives CASSWGRGAGELFF.

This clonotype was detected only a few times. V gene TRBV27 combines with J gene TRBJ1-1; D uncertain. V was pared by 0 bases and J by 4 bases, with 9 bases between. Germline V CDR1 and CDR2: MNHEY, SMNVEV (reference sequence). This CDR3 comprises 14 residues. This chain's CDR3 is CASSLSRRGTEAFF. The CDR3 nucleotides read TGTGCCAGCAGTTTATCGAGGCGTGGCACTGAAGCTTTCTTT.

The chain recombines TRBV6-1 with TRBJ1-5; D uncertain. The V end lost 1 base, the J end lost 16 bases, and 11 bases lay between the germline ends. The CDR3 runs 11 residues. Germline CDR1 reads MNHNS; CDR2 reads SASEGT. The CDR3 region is CASSEGLGPHF. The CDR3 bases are TGTGCCAGCAGTGAAGGGCTGGGCCCACATTTT.

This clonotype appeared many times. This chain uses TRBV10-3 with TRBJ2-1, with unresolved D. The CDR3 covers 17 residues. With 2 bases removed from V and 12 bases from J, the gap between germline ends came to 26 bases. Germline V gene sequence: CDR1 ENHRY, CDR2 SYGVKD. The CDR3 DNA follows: TGTGCCATCAGTGAGACCCCCATTAGTGGCGAAAGGCCGGGGCAGTTCTTC. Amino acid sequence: CAISETPISGERPGQFF.

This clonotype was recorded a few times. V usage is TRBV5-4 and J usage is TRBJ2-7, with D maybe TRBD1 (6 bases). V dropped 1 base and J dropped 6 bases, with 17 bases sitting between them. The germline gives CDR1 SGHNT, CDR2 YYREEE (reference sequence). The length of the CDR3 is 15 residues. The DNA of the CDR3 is TGTGCCAGCAGCTTGCCGCTGCAGGGGAGTTCCGAGCAGTACTTC. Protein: CASSLPLQGSSEQYF.

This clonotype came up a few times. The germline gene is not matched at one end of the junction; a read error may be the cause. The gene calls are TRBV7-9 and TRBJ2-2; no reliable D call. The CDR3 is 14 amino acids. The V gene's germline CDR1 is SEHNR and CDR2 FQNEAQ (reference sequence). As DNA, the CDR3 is TGTGCCAGCAGCATTTACCCGAAGACCGGGGAGCTGTTTTTT. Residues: CASSIYPKTGELFF.

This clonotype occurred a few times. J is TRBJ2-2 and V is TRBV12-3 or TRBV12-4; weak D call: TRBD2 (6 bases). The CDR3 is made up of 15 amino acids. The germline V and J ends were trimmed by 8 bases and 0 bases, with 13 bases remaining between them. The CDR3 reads CASELRGPNTGELFF. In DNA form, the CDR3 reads TGTGCCAGCGAGTTGCGGGGACCGAACACCGGGGAGCTGTTTTTT.

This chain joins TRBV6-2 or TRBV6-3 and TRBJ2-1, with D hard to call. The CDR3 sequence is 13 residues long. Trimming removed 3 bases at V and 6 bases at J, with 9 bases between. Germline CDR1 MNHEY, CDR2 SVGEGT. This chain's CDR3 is CASSYARGNEQFF. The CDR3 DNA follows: TGTGCCAGCAGTTATGCCAGAGGCAATGAGCAGTTCTTC.

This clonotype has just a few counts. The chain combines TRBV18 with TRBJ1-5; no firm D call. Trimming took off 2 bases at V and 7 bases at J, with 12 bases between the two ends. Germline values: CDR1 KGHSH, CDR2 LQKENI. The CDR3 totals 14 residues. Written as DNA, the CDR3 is TGTGCCAGCTCACCAAAGGAGGAAGGACAGCCCCAGCATTTT. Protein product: CASSPKEEGQPQHF.

CDR3 DNA: TGTGCCAGCGGGGCCCGACAGGACAATTCACCCCTCCACTTT. Residues: CASGARQDNSPLHF. V gene TRBV5-4 combines with J gene TRBJ1-6; a possible D gene is TRBD1 (6 bases). The CDR3 has 14 amino acids. The ends were cut back, 7 bases at V and 7 bases at J, with 15 bases in the middle. The germline CDR1 and CDR2 sequences are SGHNT and YYREEE (reference sequence).